A single sample is the source of the 25 T cell receptor beta chains below, sequenced in a study of radiotherapy plus CTLA-4 blockade in lung cancer. Assay used: immunoSEQ multiplex PCR; TCRdb lists only in-frame clones, some missing. The sample yields about 110,000 clones, approximately 87% seen once. Sequenced here: peripheral blood, sampled from a patient treated with radiotherapy plus ipilimumab. The receptors here all came from a human donor with non-small cell lung cancer that progressed on radiotherapy plus ipilimumab. Some clones in this sample may be carry-over from other donors' samples.

The chain has TRBV19 and TRBJ1-2; TRBD1 aligns across 7 bases. The J segment lost 7 bases and the V segment lost 5 bases, leaving 4 bases of the junction unmatched. CDR1 and CDR2 (germline): LNHDA, SQIVND (reference sequence). CDR3 size: 12 residues. This CDR3 is CASSADRVGYTF. DNA for the CDR3: TGTGCCAGTAGTGCTGACAGGGTTGGCTACACCTTC.

This clone was detected a few times. In DNA, the CDR3 is TGTGCCAGCAGCTTTAGCAGCGGGGGATTGTCACCCCTCCACTTT. Amino acids: CASSFSSGGLSPLHF. V and J are TRBV11-2 and TRBJ1-6; a weak D match, TRBD1 (5 bases). Trimming stripped 3 bases from V and 10 bases from J, with 16 bases between. Germline loops: CDR1 SGHAT, CDR2 FQNNGV. This CDR3 spans 15 amino acids.

The chain links TRBV5-1 to TRBJ1-6; D not certain. CDR3 length equals 14 residues. Trimming took 0 bases from V and 10 from J, leaving 11 bases between them. CDR1 and CDR2 (germline): SGHRS, YFSETQ. The CDR3 DNA reads TGCGCCAGCAGCTTGGGTGCGGCGGGCTCACCCCTCCACTTT. Protein sequence: CASSLGAAGSPLHF.

V is TRBV10-3 and J is TRBJ2-1; possibly TRBD1 for D (5 bases). With 5 bases removed from V and 6 bases from J, the gap between germline ends came to 14 bases. The germline V gene encodes CDR1 ENHRY and CDR2 SYGVKD. CDR3 size: 14 residues. The CDR3 nucleotides are TGTGCCATCAGTAAGGCAGGGCGTCCCAATGAGCAGTTCTTC. It codes for CAISKAGRPNEQFF.

The rearrangement uses TRBV18 and TRBJ1-1; unclear D gene. The CDR3 is 13 amino acids. The germline gives CDR1 KGHSH, CDR2 LQKENI. V was pared by 3 bases and J by 3 bases, with 8 bases between. The DNA for the CDR3 is TGTGCCAGCTCACCCGTCTTGGACACTGAAGCTTTCTTT. It yields the protein CASSPVLDTEAFF.

In its sample, this clone was seen once. This chain links TRBV5-1 with TRBJ2-3; D is perhaps TRBD1 (7 bases). With 4 bases removed from V and 3 bases from J, the gap between germline ends came to 12 bases. There are 14 residues in the CDR3. CDR1 is SGHRS and CDR2 is YFSETQ in the germline V gene. In DNA, the CDR3 is TGCGCCAGCAGCGGGGGGACAGCTACAGATACGCAGTATTTT. Protein sequence: CASSGGTATDTQYF.

V gene TRBV18 combines with J gene TRBJ2-7; unclear D gene. This CDR3 spans 12 amino acids. Germline-derived CDR1 and CDR2 are KGHSH and LQKENI. The V gene lost 5 bases and the J gene lost 3 bases, with 8 bases spanning the gap. This chain's CDR3 is CASSTTLYEQYF. DNA for the CDR3: TGTGCCAGCTCAACGACACTCTACGAGCAGTACTTC.

The V and J genes are TRBV27 and TRBJ1-2, with D possibly TRBD1 on 5 matching bases. The germline gives CDR1 MNHEY, CDR2 SMNVEV (reference sequence). CDR3 length: 14 residues. V lost 6 bases to trimming and J lost 7 bases, with 18 bases between them. The CDR3 sequence is CASSPPHDQGGYTF. CDR3 bases: TGTGCCAGCAGCCCCCCACACGACCAGGGTGGCTACACCTTC.

The chain uses TRBV5-1 and TRBJ1-2, with D hard to call. Germline values: CDR1 SGHRS, CDR2 YFSETQ. V lost 0 bases and J lost 0, with 15 bases in between. This CDR3 spans 17 amino acids. CDR3 coding DNA: TGCGCCAGCAGCTTGGCTTACGAGTTTGTAGCTAACTATGGCTACACCTTC. This sequence encodes CASSLAYEFVANYGYTF.

The rearrangement joins TRBV29-1 to TRBJ1-2, with D perhaps TRBD1 (5 bases). Trimming left V 4 bases short and J 0 bases short, with 6 bases between. The CDR3 length is 12 residues. From germline, CDR1 is SQVTM and CDR2 ANQGSEA. The CDR3 here is CSVGGANYGYTF. The CDR3 region has the DNA TGCAGCGTTGGGGGGGCTAACTATGGCTACACCTTC.

This clone was seen a handful of times. The gene calls are TRBV2 and TRBJ2-3; tentative D call: TRBD1 (6 bases). The CDR3 contains 14 residues. Germline assignment: CDR1 SNHLY and CDR2 FYNNEI. V was cut by 6 bases and J by 2 bases, with 12 bases left in between. The CDR3 bases are TGTGCCAGCAGCGCGAACAGGGACACAGATACGCAGTATTTT. Translated, it gives CASSANRDTDTQYF.

This clone showed up just once. The chain combines TRBV5-4 with TRBJ2-1, with D possibly being TRBD1 (5 bases). The germline V gene has CDR1 SGHNT and CDR2 YYREEE (reference sequence). The CDR3 runs 13 residues. The ends were cut back, 2 bases at V and 4 bases at J, with 7 bases in the middle. The CDR3 region has the DNA TGTGCCAGCAGCTTTGACAGTTACAATGAGCAGTTCTTC. Translation: CASSFDSYNEQFF.

The chain recombines TRBV7-2 with TRBJ2-7, with 7 positions matching TRBD1. Trimming at V came to 5 bases and at J to 5 bases, leaving 6 bases not matched to a gene. The CDR3 runs 13 residues. Germline CDR1 and CDR2: SGHTA and FQGNSA. The CDR3 spells CASSQTGYDEQYF. In nucleotides, the CDR3 is TGTGCCAGCAGCCAGACAGGGTACGACGAGCAGTACTTC.

The V gene is TRBV7-2, the J gene TRBJ1-3; D gene ambiguous. Trimming shortened V by 5 bases and J by 0 bases, and 5 bases separated the two germline ends. CDR1 is SGHTA, CDR2 FQGNSA, per germline. The CDR3 has 13 residues. The CDR3 region has the DNA TGTGCCAGCAGCCAAGGCTCTGGAAACACCATATATTTT. Its protein product is CASSQGSGNTIYF.

The chain combines TRBV5-1 with TRBJ1-2; weak D call: TRBD1 (6 bases). The length of the CDR3 is 16 residues. V was pared by 0 bases and J by 8 bases, with 20 bases between. Germline-derived CDR1 and CDR2 are SGHRS and YFSETQ. CDR3 loop: CASSLGPQGLGTGYTF. CDR3 sequence (DNA): TGCGCCAGCAGCTTGGGGCCACAGGGCCTGGGAACGGGCTACACCTTC.

This chain uses TRBV2 with TRBJ1-5; no definite D call. V gave up 6 bases and J gave up 1 base, with 13 bases separating them. The CDR3 sequence is 15 residues long. Germline V gene data show CDR1 as SNHLY and CDR2 as FYNNEI. CDR3 protein: CASRDPRSSNQPQHF. CDR3 coding DNA: TGTGCCAGCAGGGACCCCAGGTCGAGCAATCAGCCCCAGCATTTT. The variable domain in full, with the rest retrieved from reference TRBV2 and TRBJ1-5, is EPEVTQTPSHQVTQMGQEVILRCVPISNHLYFYWYRQILGQKVEFLVSFYNNEISEKSEIFDDQFSVERPDGSNFTLKIRSTKLEDSAMYFCASRDPRSSNQPQHFGDGTRLSIL.

This clone is a singleton in its sample. V gene TRBV6-5 combines with J gene TRBJ2-7; 8 nucleotides align to TRBD2. This CDR3 spans 12 amino acids. CDR1 is MNHEY and CDR2 is SVGAGI in the germline V gene. J lost 6 bases, V lost 2 bases, and 0 bases had no gene match. The CDR3 nucleotides are TGTGCCAGCAGTTACAGCGGGGGCGAGCAGTACTTC. Its protein is CASSYSGGEQYF.

The chain couples TRBV6-6 to TRBJ2-7, with 12 bases that match TRBD2. Germline V CDR1 and CDR2: MNHNY, SVGAGI (reference sequence). With 6 bases clipped from V and 1 base from J, the junction kept 4 bases outside the gene matches. The CDR3 runs to 15 residues. CDR3 coding DNA: TGTGCCAGCAGCTCAACTAGCGGGGGGTCCTACGAGCAGTACTTC. Its translation: CASSSTSGGSYEQYF.

Details on this clone: Different DNA sequences within this sample yield the same CDR3. V is TRBV6-6 and J is TRBJ1-5; D call uncertain. V lost 2 bases, J lost 4 bases, and 9 bases lay in between. The CDR3 loop spans 14 amino acids. Germline V CDR1 and CDR2: MNHNY, SVGAGI (reference sequence). CDR3 coding DNA: TGTGCCAGCAGTTACGAAGGACGTAATCAGCCCCAGCATTTT. Encoded protein: CASSYEGRNQPQHF.

The chain is built from TRBV4-2 and TRBJ2-1; no firm D call. The V end lost 0 bases, the J end lost 9 bases, and 12 bases lay between the germline ends. This CDR3 is built from 14 residues. Germline lookup yields CDR1 LGHNA and CDR2 YNFKEQ. CDR3 amino acids: CASSQEGQFSEQFF. The DNA for the CDR3 is TGTGCCAGCAGCCAAGAAGGCCAGTTCAGTGAGCAGTTCTTC.

The rearrangement joins TRBV16 to TRBJ1-3; unclear D gene. With 4 bases removed from V and 6 bases from J, the gap between germline ends came to 16 bases. This CDR3 has 15 residues. Germline V gene sequence: CDR1 KGHSY, CDR2 FQNENV. The chain's CDR3 is CASSRPGLMENTIYF. The CDR3 DNA follows: TGTGCCAGCAGCCGCCCAGGTCTGATGGAAAACACCATATATTTT.

The gene calls are TRBV15 and TRBJ1-1; 11 bases are a match to TRBD1. CDR1 is LNHNV, CDR2 YYDKDF, per germline (reference sequence). This CDR3 contains 16 residues. With V trimmed by 0 bases and J by 4 bases, 4 bases remained unmatched. In DNA, the CDR3 is TGTGCCACCAGCAGAGATCCAGGGACAGGGGGCACTGAAGCTTTCTTT. Translating gives CATSRDPGTGGTEAFF.

CDR3 in amino acids: CASSLGPSGASDTQYF. CDR3 in DNA: TGCGCCAGCAGCTTGGGTCCTAGCGGGGCCTCGGATACGCAGTATTTT. The chain couples TRBV5-1 to TRBJ2-3, with 9 bases identical to TRBD2. Trimming at V came to 0 bases and at J to 6 bases, leaving 8 bases not matched to a gene. This CDR3 is built from 16 residues. CDR1 and CDR2 from the germline V gene are SGHRS and YFSETQ.

This rearrangement joins TRBV11-2 to TRBJ2-7; D remains ambiguous. Germline CDR1 SGHAT, CDR2 FQNNGV. The CDR3 has 13 amino acids. The V end lost 1 base, the J end lost 3 bases, and 7 bases lay between the germline ends. CDR3 amino acids: CASSLGYSYEQYF. The CDR3 coding sequence is TGTGCCAGCAGCTTAGGGTACAGCTACGAGCAGTACTTC.

The CDR3: CASSRGVNYGYTF. In DNA, the CDR3 is TGCGCCAGCAGTAGGGGGGTAAACTATGGCTACACCTTC. The J gene is TRBJ1-2, the V gene TRBV5-1; tentatively, D is TRBD1 (6 bases). The germline CDR1 and CDR2 sequences are SGHRS and YFSETQ. The CDR3 has 13 amino acids. Trimming removed 5 bases at V and 2 bases at J, with 10 bases between.